These 18 T cell receptor beta chains were all obtained from the same sample, sequenced in a study of metastatic and nonmetastatic thyroid tumors. There were no patients who had received any treatment before thyroid surgery. TCRdb called clones again from the PCR reads with MiXCR. The profile covers more than 15,000 clones, with 30% to 35% appearing a single time and roughly 7% taken by the ten largest. Material for sequencing was tumor tissue. These receptors were obtained from a female donor with papillary thyroid cancer or a benign thyroid nodule (not recorded which). Some clones in this sample may be carry-over from other donors' samples.

This clone occurred many times. This chain connects TRBV5-5 to TRBJ2-7, with 7 bases identical to TRBD1. CDR1 and CDR2 from the germline V gene are SGHKS and YYEKEE (reference sequence). CDR3 length: 16 residues. V shed 4 bases, J shed 0 bases, and the junction held 10 bases outside the gene matches. The CDR3 region has the DNA TGTGCCAGCAGCCCGGTGGACAGGTGGAGCTCCTACGAGCAGTACTTC. Translated, it gives CASSPVDRWSSYEQYF. Variable domain in full (rest from reference TRBV5-5 and TRBJ2-7): DAGVTQSPTHLIKTRGQQVTLRCSPISGHKSVSWYQQVLGQGPQFIFQYYEKEERGRGNFPDRFSARQFPNYSSELNVNALLLGDSALYLCASSPVDRWSSYEQYFGPGTRLTVT.

This clone was seen many times. This chain uses TRBV18 with TRBJ1-2; D is undetermined. Trimming removed 4 bases at V and 4 bases at J, with 19 bases between. The CDR3 length is 16 residues. Germline CDR1 KGHSH, CDR2 LQKENI. The DNA of the CDR3 is TGTGCCAGCTCACGAATGGAAGGGCCCGGTGCCTATGGCTACACCTTC. This gives the protein CASSRMEGPGAYGYTF.

This clone was counted only a few times. The rearrangement links TRBV28 to TRBJ2-1; TRBD1 matches 7 bases. The CDR3 consists of 18 residues. V shed 5 bases, J shed 8 bases, and the junction held 21 bases outside the gene matches. Germline V gene lookup returns CDR1 MDHEN and CDR2 SYDVKM. The CDR3 sequence is CASSKLWDSSTLAHEQFF. The DNA of the CDR3 is TGTGCCAGCAGTAAGCTCTGGGACAGCTCCACCCTCGCCCATGAGCAGTTCTTC. Variable domain in full (rest from reference TRBV28 and TRBJ2-1): DVKVTQSSRYLVKRTGEKVFLECVQDMDHENMFWYRQDPGLGLRLIYFSYDVKMKEKGDIPEGYSVSREKKERFSLILESASTNQTSMYLCASSKLWDSSTLAHEQFFGPGTRLTVL.

The chain combines TRBV4-1 with TRBJ1-2; TRBD1 aligns across 8 bases. CDR1 and CDR2 (germline): MGHRA, YSYEKL. The V segment lost 2 bases and the J segment 7 bases; nucleotides outside the gene matches: 12. The CDR3 is made up of 16 amino acids. In DNA, the CDR3 is TGCGCCAGCAGCCAAAGAAAGAGTAGGGACAGGCCTGGCTACACCTTC. Its translation: CASSQRKSRDRPGYTF.

V usage is TRBV28 and J usage is TRBJ2-5; D not certain. This CDR3 has 10 residues. Germline V gene data show CDR1 as MDHEN and CDR2 as SYDVKM. Trimming took off 6 bases at V and 4 bases at J, with 3 bases between the two ends. The CDR3 DNA reads as TGTGCCAGCAGGGGAGAGACCCAGTACTTC. Translating it yields CASRGETQYF.

CDR3 region: CATSEGQGAANYGYTF. The CDR3 coding sequence is TGTGCCACCAGTGAGGGACAGGGGGCAGCGAACTATGGCTACACCTTC. The rearrangement links TRBV24-1 to TRBJ1-2, with TRBD1 identical over 12 bases. The CDR3 has 16 residues. Germline V CDR1 and CDR2: KGHDR, SFDVKD. V shed 4 bases and J 2 bases; nucleotides not matched to a gene: 4.

The chain employs TRBV20-1 and TRBJ2-7; D tentatively fits TRBD1 or TRBD2 (7 bases each). Trimming took off 6 bases at V and 7 bases at J, with 16 bases between the two ends. Germline lookup yields CDR1 DFQATT and CDR2 SNEGSKA (reference sequence). There are 12 residues in the CDR3. The CDR3 loop is CSADREGGEQYF. In DNA form, the CDR3 reads TGCAGTGCCGACAGGGAGGGGGGAGAGCAGTACTTC.

This clone was seen more than once but under ten times. The chain couples TRBV28 to TRBJ1-1, with D maybe TRBD1 (5 bases). This CDR3 spans 14 amino acids. Trimming took 5 bases from V and 5 from J, leaving 15 bases between them. From germline, CDR1 is MDHEN and CDR2 SYDVKM. The CDR3 here is CASSMGGGTTEAFF. The CDR3 DNA follows: TGTGCCAGCAGTATGGGGGGTGGAACGACTGAAGCTTTCTTT.

The rearrangement links TRBV12-3 or TRBV12-4 to TRBJ2-6, with D maybe TRBD2 (5 bases). The V end lost 1 base, the J end lost 1 base, and 5 bases lay between the germline ends. The CDR3 has 15 residues. CDR3 residues: CASSLGGSGANVLTF. The DNA for the CDR3 is TGTGCCAGCAGTTTAGGAGGGTCTGGGGCCAACGTCCTGACTTTC.

In this sample, this clone turned up many times. The gene calls are TRBV5-6 and TRBJ1-2; D not resolved. The V end lost 2 bases, the J end lost 6 bases, and 5 bases lay between the germline ends. The CDR3 length is 11 residues. Germline assignment: CDR1 SGHDT and CDR2 YYEEEE. CDR3 nucleotide sequence: TGTGCCAGCAGCTTTGGGCATGGCTACACCTTC. Translating gives CASSFGHGYTF.

This clone is judged medium-sized. This chain connects TRBV9 to TRBJ1-3, with 8 positions matching TRBD1. CDR1 SGDLS and CDR2 YYNGEE come from the germline V gene. J gave up 11 bases and V 3 bases, and 7 bases lay outside the gene matches. The CDR3 is made up of 13 amino acids. CDR3 sequence (DNA): TGTGCCAGCAGCGAAACAGGGGGGGAACCCATATATTTT. It is translated as CASSETGGEPIYF.

This clone has more than one count but fewer than ten. The CDR3 DNA reads as TGTGCCAGCAGTGAAAGGAGGGCCGGCGATTCACCCCTCCACTTT. It encodes CASSERRAGDSPLHF. The chain uses TRBV6-1 and TRBJ1-6; unclear D gene. Germline assignment: CDR1 MNHNS and CDR2 SASEGT. The V and J ends lost 2 bases and 8 bases respectively, with 13 bases between them. The CDR3 sequence is 15 residues long.

This clone has a single count. The rearrangement links TRBV5-1 to TRBJ2-4, with a tentative D call TRBD1 (6 bases). This CDR3 spans 18 amino acids. The V gene's germline CDR1 is SGHRS and CDR2 YFSETQ. V gave up 5 bases and J gave up 0 bases, with 21 bases separating them. CDR3 sequence (DNA): TGCGCCAGCAGAAGGGGTGGTCAGGGGCTATTAGCCAAAAACATTCAGTACTTC. Protein sequence: CASRRGGQGLLAKNIQYF.

This clone was recorded at least ten times. The chain is built from TRBV7-9 and TRBJ2-4; D tentatively reads TRBD1 or TRBD2 (7 bases each). V lost 0 bases to trimming and J lost 8 bases, with 17 bases between them. Per the germline V gene, CDR1 is SEHNR and CDR2 is FQNEAQ (reference sequence). CDR3 length: 16 residues. Here the CDR3 reads CASSLALGQAGDIQYF. CDR3 DNA: TGTGCCAGCAGCTTAGCCCTCGGACAGGCGGGGGACATTCAGTACTTC.

This sequence joins TRBV5-1 and TRBJ2-7; D possibly uses TRBD1 or TRBD2 (5 bases each). Germline-derived CDR1 and CDR2 are SGHRS and YFSETQ. This CDR3 has 15 amino acids. The ends were cut back, 3 bases at V and 1 base at J, with 14 bases in the middle. This chain's CDR3 is CASSWDQIRSYEQYF. The CDR3 DNA follows: TGCGCCAGCAGCTGGGACCAAATCAGGTCCTACGAGCAGTACTTC.

By frequency in the sample, this clone is medium-sized. The CDR3 DNA is TGTGCCAGCAGTGAAACGGAACGGACTAACTCCTATAATTCACCCCTCCACTTT. This codes for CASSETERTNSYNSPLHF. The V gene is TRBV6-1, the J gene TRBJ1-6, with D unresolved. This CDR3 is 18 amino acids long. Germline V lookup: CDR1 MNHNS, CDR2 SASEGT. Trimming pared 2 bases from V and 0 bases from J, leaving 14 bases between.

This clone was seen many times. V usage is TRBV6-1 and J usage is TRBJ2-7; D perhaps matches TRBD2 (6 bases). The germline V gene encodes CDR1 MNHNS and CDR2 SASEGT. CDR3 size: 14 residues. V lost 3 bases and J lost 4, with 13 bases in between. CDR3 protein: CASSESGWGYEQYF. For the CDR3, the DNA is TGTGCCAGCAGTGAGAGCGGGTGGGGGTACGAGCAGTACTTC.

J is TRBJ1-5 and V is TRBV12-3 or TRBV12-4; tentatively, D is TRBD1 (5 bases). The V end was cut by 7 bases, the J end by 3 bases, with 16 bases between. The CDR3 consists of 15 residues. CDR3 coding DNA: TGTGCCAGCACCCCCCAGGGAACTTCCAATCAGCCCCAGCATTTT. Protein: CASTPQGTSNQPQHF.